Listed below are T cell receptor beta chains from one sample, sequenced in a study of T cell responses to AZD1222 COVID-19 vaccine. Repertoires were generated with immunoSEQ multiplex PCR, while TCRdb's copy carries only in-frame clones and drops some. Counted here are 100,000 to 150,000 clones, 80% to 95% occurring once; the ten biggest clones make up about 8%. The sample was peripheral blood, taken 28 days after the second AZD1222 dose. These receptors were taken from an adult who received the AZD1222 COVID-19 vaccine. Each CDR3 is given with its conserved first and last residue. The order of the fields is CDR3 length, J gene, clone size, D gene, V gene, CDR3 DNA, CDR3 protein. The D gene is left open where the match is weak. Clone size is given for some rows only: seen once, a few or many times, or a class if the clone is expanded.

13,TRBJ1-1,NA,NA,TRBV12-5,TGTGCTAGTGGTTGGGGCGGTGGCACTGAAGCTTTCTTT,CASGWGGGTEAFF
14,TRBJ1-4,NA,NA,TRBV27,TGTGCCAGCAGTTTACAGGGGCGGGGTGAAAAACTGTTTTTT,CASSLQGRGEKLFF
14,TRBJ2-7,NA,TRBD1,TRBV5-1,TGCGCCAGCAGCCTAGGGACAGGGCCCTACGAGCAGTACTTC,CASSLGTGPYEQYF
14,TRBJ2-7,NA,NA,TRBV19,TGTGCCAGTAGTATCCCTGGGAGCCAGCGGGAGCAGTACTTC,CASSIPGSQREQYF
13,TRBJ2-5,NA,NA,TRBV14,TGTGCCAGCAGCCGGGGACTTCAAGAGACCCAGTACTTC,CASSRGLQETQYF
13,TRBJ1-3,NA,TRBD1,TRBV6-5,TGTGCCAGCAGTACGGACAGGGGTTACACCATATATTTT,CASSTDRGYTIYF
13,TRBJ2-7,NA,NA,TRBV28,TGTGCCAGCAGTTTTTACGGAATCTACGAGCAGTACTTC,CASSFYGIYEQYF
17,TRBJ2-5,NA,TRBD2,TRBV5-1,TGCGCCAGCAGCTTGGGCGTTAGCGGGGGGTACCAAGAGACCCAGTACTTC,CASSLGVSGGYQETQYF
14,TRBJ1-6,once,TRBD1,TRBV28,TGTGCCAGCAGCGCAGGGACAGGGTACTCACCCCTCCACTTT,CASSAGTGYSPLHF
14,TRBJ1-2,once,NA,TRBV6-6,TGTGCCAGCAGAAAATCAGACAGGTTCTATGGCTACACCTTC,CASRKSDRFYGYTF
16,TRBJ2-1,NA,NA,TRBV2,TGTGCCAGCAGTGAAATAGCCAGGGGTCACGGGAATGAGCAGTTCTTC,CASSEIARGHGNEQFF
16,TRBJ1-5,NA,TRBD1,TRBV6-6,TGTGCCAGCAGACGATCGGACAGGGCACGCAATCAGCCCCAGCATTTT,CASRRSDRARNQPQHF
15,TRBJ1-1,NA,TRBD1,TRBV20-1,TGCAGTGCTGGTGACAGGGGGAACATGAACACTGAAGCTTTCTTT,CSAGDRGNMNTEAFF
16,TRBJ1-6,once,TRBD1,TRBV28,TGTGCCAGCAGTCATTCCGTGAACAGGGGGTGGTCACCCCTCCACTTT,CASSHSVNRGWSPLHF
17,TRBJ1-2,once,NA,TRBV29-1,TGCAGCGTTTCCGGGACGGAGAGGGTCCCCTTGAACTATGGCTACACCTTC,CSVSGTERVPLNYGYTF
12,TRBJ1-1,few,NA,TRBV27,TGTGCCAGCGGGGCTGGGAACACTGAAGCTTTCTTT,CASGAGNTEAFF
14,TRBJ1-2,once,NA,TRBV27,TGTGCCAGCAGTTTATACCCGGGAGGCTATGGCTACACCTTC,CASSLYPGGYGYTF
13,TRBJ1-1,NA,NA,TRBV19,TGTGCCACAAGAGCCGGGACGGACCCGGGGACTTTCTTT,CATRAGTDPGTFF
13,TRBJ2-5,NA,TRBD1,TRBV6-5,TGTGCCAGCAGGACAGGGCCCCGGGGGACCCAGTACTTC,CASRTGPRGTQYF
15,TRBJ2-1,NA,NA,TRBV7-2,TGTGCCAGCAGCTCGCCTGAGACGAGCTACAATGAGCAATTCTTC,CASSSPETSYNEQFF
11,TRBJ1-6,NA,NA,TRBV2,TGTGCCACCTCAGGGGATTCACCCCTCCACTTT,CATSGDSPLHF
19,TRBJ1-1,NA,NA,TRBV14,TGTGCCAGCAGCCCCTTTATTGGGGCGATTCAATACGGAGACACTGAAGCTTTCTTT,CASSPFIGAIQYGDTEAFF